This TCR beta chain was recovered during a study of cytomegalovirus exposure and HLA in healthy donors. The study's findings and limits: Sequence variants that were highly shared formed a cluster that was likely a sequencing artifact. Several of the most significant clusters were apparently associated with common viral pathogens in a later analysis.

This clone appeared once. What it binds is not known. This PCR relied on a set of 60 Vbeta primers and 13 Jbeta primers. The assay was immunoSEQ multiplex PCR, and TCRdb's table has in-frame clones only and misses some. The sample contains approximately 150,000 clones, over 65% of which appear only once. Between the trimmed V and J ends, which lost 8 bases and 4 bases, there was a span of 9 bases. The germline V gene has CDR1 MDHEN and CDR2 SYDVKM. The CDR3 loop spans 12 amino acids. V and J are TRBV28 and TRBJ1-3; no definite D call. The clonotype comes from a man aged 40-50 years in good health and CMV-seropositive. The specimen was PBMCs. CDR3 DNA: TGTGCCAGCGGCCAGGCAGGAAACACCATATATTTT. Translation gives CASGQAGNTIYF. Supplemented by reference TRBV28 and TRBJ1-3, the full variable domain reads DVKVTQSSRYLVKRTGEKVFLECVQDMDHENMFWYRQDPGLGLRLIYFSYDVKMKEKGDIPEGYSVSREKKERFSLILESASTNQTSMYLCASGQAGNTIYFGEGSWLTVV.